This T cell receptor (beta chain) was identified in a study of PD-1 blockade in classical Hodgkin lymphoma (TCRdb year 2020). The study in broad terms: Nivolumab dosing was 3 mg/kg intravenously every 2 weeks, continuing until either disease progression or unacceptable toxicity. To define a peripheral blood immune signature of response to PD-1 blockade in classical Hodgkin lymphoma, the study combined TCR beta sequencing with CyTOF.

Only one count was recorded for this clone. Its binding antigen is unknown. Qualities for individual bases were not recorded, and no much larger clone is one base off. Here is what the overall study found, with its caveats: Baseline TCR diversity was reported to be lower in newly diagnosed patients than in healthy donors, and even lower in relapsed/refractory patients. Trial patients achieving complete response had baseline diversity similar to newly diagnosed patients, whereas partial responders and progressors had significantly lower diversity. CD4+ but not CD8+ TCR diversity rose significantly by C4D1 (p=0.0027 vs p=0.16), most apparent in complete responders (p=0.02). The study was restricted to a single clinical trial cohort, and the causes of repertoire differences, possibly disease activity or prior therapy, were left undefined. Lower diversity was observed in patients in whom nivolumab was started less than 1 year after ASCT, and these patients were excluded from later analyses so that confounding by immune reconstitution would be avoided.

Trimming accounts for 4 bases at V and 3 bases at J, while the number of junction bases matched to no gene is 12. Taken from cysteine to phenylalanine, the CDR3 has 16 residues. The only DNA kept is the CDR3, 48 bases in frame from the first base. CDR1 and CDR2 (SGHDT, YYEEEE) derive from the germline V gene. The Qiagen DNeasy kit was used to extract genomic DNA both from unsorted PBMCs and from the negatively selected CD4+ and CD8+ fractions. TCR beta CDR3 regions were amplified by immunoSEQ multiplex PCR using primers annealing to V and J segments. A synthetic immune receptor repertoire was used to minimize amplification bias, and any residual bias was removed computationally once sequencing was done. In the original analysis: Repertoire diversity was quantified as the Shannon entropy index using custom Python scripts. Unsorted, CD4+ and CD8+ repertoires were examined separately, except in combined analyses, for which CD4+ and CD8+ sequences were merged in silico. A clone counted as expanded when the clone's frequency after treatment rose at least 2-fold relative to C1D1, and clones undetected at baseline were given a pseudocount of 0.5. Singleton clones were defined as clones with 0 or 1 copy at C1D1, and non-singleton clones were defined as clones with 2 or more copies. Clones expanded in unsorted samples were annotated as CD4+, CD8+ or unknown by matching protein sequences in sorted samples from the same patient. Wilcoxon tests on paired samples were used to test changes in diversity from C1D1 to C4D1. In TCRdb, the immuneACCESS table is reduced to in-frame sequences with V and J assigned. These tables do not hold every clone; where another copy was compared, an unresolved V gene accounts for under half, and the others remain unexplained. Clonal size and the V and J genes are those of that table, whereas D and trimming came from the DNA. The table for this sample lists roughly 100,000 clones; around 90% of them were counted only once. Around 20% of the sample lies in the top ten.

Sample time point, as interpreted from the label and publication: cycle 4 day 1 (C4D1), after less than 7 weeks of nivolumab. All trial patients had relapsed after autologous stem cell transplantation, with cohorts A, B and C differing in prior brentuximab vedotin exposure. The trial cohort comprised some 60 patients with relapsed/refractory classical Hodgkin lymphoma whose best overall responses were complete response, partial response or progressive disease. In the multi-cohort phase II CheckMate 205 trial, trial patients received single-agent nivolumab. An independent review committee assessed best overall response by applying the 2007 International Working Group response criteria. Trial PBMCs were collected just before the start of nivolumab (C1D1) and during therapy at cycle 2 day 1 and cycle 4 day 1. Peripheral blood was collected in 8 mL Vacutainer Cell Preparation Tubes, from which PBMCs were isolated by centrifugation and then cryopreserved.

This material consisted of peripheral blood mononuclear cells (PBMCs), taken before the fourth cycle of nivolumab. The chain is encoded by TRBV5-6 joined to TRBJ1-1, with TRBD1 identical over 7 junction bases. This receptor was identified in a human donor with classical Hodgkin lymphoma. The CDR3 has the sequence CASSGAETGWDTEAFF. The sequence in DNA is TGTGCCAGCAGCGGCGCTGAGACAGGGTGGGACACTGAAGCTTTCTTT.